This T cell receptor (beta chain) was identified during a study of blood T cell repertoires in COVID-19. Per the germline V gene, CDR1 is SGHTA and CDR2 is FQGTGA. The CDR3 sequence is 15 residues long. V was clipped by 2 bases and J by 4 bases, with 15 bases between them. Per the authors' pipeline: Estimation of nucleated cell counts relied on the amplification of reference gene primers. TCRdb keeps only in-frame clones here, not all; method: immunoSEQ multiplex PCR. The D gene and trimming were derived from the DNA, and the V and J assignments and clone size from that table. Among 25,000 to 30,000 clones, over 75% were seen once, and the ten largest hold about 51%.

V usage is TRBV7-3 and J usage is TRBJ2-7; the D gene is possibly TRBD1 (6 bases). Sequencing used peripheral blood. This receptor was obtained from a man aged 50 to 60 with active or convalescent COVID-19. The CDR3 DNA sequence: TGTGCCAGCAGCTTAGAACCGGGACAAATATACGAGCAGTACTTC. Translation gives CASSLEPGQIYEQYF.